This T cell receptor beta chain comes out of a study of beta chain features in type 1 diabetes. Study-wide points: Shortening of TCRB CDR3s, moderate but significant, appeared in all four CD4+ subsets of Type 1 diabetes patients.

V was shortened by 3 bases and J by 3 bases, with 14 bases between the two germline ends. This CDR3 is 15 amino acids long. Germline CDR1 reads KGHSH; CDR2 reads LQKENI. Note on this clone: The antigen is undetermined.

The authors reverse transcribed all of the isolated RNA, so sequencing captured expressed TCRB transcripts. Data came from immunoSEQ multiplex PCR; TCRdb stores just in-frame clones and leaves some out. The table records more than 550,000 clones, roughly 13% of them present only once. The sequence came from a man aged 18 to 30 with type 1 diabetes. The chain has TRBV18 and TRBJ2-5; D may match TRBD1 or TRBD2 (6 bases each). Sample: naive CD4+ T cells from blood. CDR3: CASSPGWGAEETQYF. CDR3 DNA: TGTGCCAGCTCACCTGGATGGGGGGCGGAAGAGACCCAGTACTTC.